Below, 28 T cell receptor beta chains from the same sample are listed, as sequenced in a study of blood T cell repertoires in COVID-19. Clones were read by immunoSEQ multiplex PCR, and TCRdb kept only the in-frame ones, dropping some. The data contain 330,000 or so clones, approximately 89% of them singletons. Sequencing was performed on PBMCs or T cells enriched from blood (not recorded which). All receptors derive from a man aged 35 to 55 in a cohort exposed to, infected with or recovered from COVID-19 (not recorded which).

The CDR3 coding sequence is TGTGCCAGCACCGAGCCGAGGGACGGAGGGAAGCAGTTCTTC. Protein product: CASTEPRDGGKQFF. This chain links TRBV25-1 with TRBJ2-1, with D possibly being TRBD2 (6 bases). V was shortened by 7 bases and J by 11 bases, with 21 bases between the two germline ends. Per germline, CDR1 MGHDK and CDR2 SYGVNS. CDR3 length: 14 amino acids.

This clone was observed once. The genes are TRBV7-3 and TRBJ2-6, with TRBD1 matching over 7 bases. The V gene end was trimmed by 5 bases and the J gene end by 4 bases; junction bases not matched to a gene: 2. The CDR3 is 14 residues long. Germline CDR1 reads SGHTA; CDR2 reads FQGTGA. CDR3 sequence: CASSRQGGANVLTF. CDR3 DNA: TGTGCCAGCAGCCGACAGGGAGGGGCCAACGTCCTGACTTTC.

The chain couples TRBV12-3 or TRBV12-4 to TRBJ1-1, with 7 bases identical to TRBD1. The CDR3 contains 13 residues. V was clipped by 4 bases and J by 5 bases; unmatched bases: 4. CDR3 loop: CASSWRGRTEAFF. The CDR3 nucleotides are TGTGCCAGCAGTTGGAGGGGGCGAACTGAAGCTTTCTTT.

The chain uses TRBV30 and TRBJ1-2; 7 nucleotides agree with TRBD1. The junction had 14 bases not matched to a gene; V was cut back by 2 bases and J by 8 bases. Per the germline V gene, CDR1 is GTSNPN and CDR2 is SVGIG (reference sequence). This CDR3 is built from 15 residues. This CDR3 is CAWSPPGTVPWGYTF. Here the CDR3 DNA reads TGTGCCTGGAGTCCTCCCGGGACAGTCCCCTGGGGCTACACCTTC. The variable domain in full, with the rest retrieved from reference TRBV30 and TRBJ1-2, is SQTIHQWPATLVQPVGSPLSLECTVEGTSNPNLYWYRQAAGRGLQLLFYSVGIGQISSEVPQNLSASRPQDRQFILSSKKLLLSDSGFYLCAWSPPGTVPWGYTFGSGTRLTVV.

This chain joins TRBV2 and TRBJ1-2, with 7 bases fitting TRBD1. Germline V gives CDR1 SNHLY, CDR2 FYNNEI. CDR3 length: 12 residues. V lost 8 bases, J lost 8 bases, and 8 bases stayed unmatched. The CDR3: CASGWRGLGYTF. The CDR3 DNA reads TGTGCCAGCGGCTGGAGGGGGCTAGGCTACACCTTC.

This chain connects TRBV5-1 to TRBJ1-4; tentative D call: TRBD1 (5 bases). The ends were cut back, 2 bases at V and 4 bases at J, with 12 bases in the middle. Germline CDR1 SGHRS, CDR2 YFSETQ. This CDR3 has 15 amino acids. CDR3 in DNA: TGCGCCAGCAGCTTCCAGGGATCGGTTAATGAAAAACTGTTTTTT. It yields the protein CASSFQGSVNEKLFF.

The chain combines TRBV2 with TRBJ2-7; 11 bases map to TRBD1. The germline V gene has CDR1 SNHLY and CDR2 FYNNEI. V lost 6 bases to trimming and J lost 3 bases; unmatched junction nucleotides: 4. The length of the CDR3 is 14 residues. CDR3 loop: CASSYGTGGYEQYF. The CDR3 nucleotides are TGTGCCAGCAGCTACGGGACAGGGGGCTACGAGCAGTACTTC.

The chain employs TRBV11-2 and TRBJ2-7; no definite D call. Trimming took off 6 bases at V and 0 bases at J, with 18 bases between the two ends. The CDR3 spans 16 residues. Germline assignment: CDR1 SGHAT and CDR2 FQNNGV. The CDR3 DNA reads as TGTGCCAGCAGTTACCTCAGAGGTCGGAGCTCCTACGAGCAGTACTTC. Translated: CASSYLRGRSSYEQYF.

V is TRBV6-1 and J is TRBJ1-1, with no clear D. Trimming cost V 6 bases and J 6 bases, with 11 bases left between them. The CDR3 is 12 residues long. Germline V gene data show CDR1 as MNHNS and CDR2 as SASEGT. The chain's CDR3 is CASREKASEAFF. CDR3 in DNA: TGTGCCAGCAGGGAGAAGGCGTCTGAAGCTTTCTTT.

This chain joins TRBV3-1 (or the pseudogene TRBV3-2) and TRBJ2-7; 12 bases fit TRBD1. CDR3 length: 15 residues. Germline trimming cut 5 bases from V and 9 bases from J; bases unmatched to any gene: 11. The germline V gene has CDR1 LGHDT and CDR2 YNNKEL (reference sequence). This chain's CDR3 is CASSFPGQGAGTQYF. The CDR3 nucleotides are TGTGCCAGCAGCTTTCCGGGACAGGGGGCAGGAACGCAGTACTTC.

The V and J genes are TRBV6-1 and TRBJ1-1; D is possibly TRBD1 (6 bases). CDR3 size: 14 residues. Trimming pared 2 bases from V and 10 bases from J, leaving 17 bases between. The germline V gene encodes CDR1 MNHNS and CDR2 SASEGT. CDR3 residues: CASSELEGGSSAFF. DNA for the CDR3: TGTGCCAGCAGTGAATTGGAGGGGGGGTCCTCAGCTTTCTTT.

Comments on this clone: The same CDR3 arises from other DNA sequences in this sample as well. The J gene is TRBJ2-5, the V gene TRBV18, with 8 bases lining up with TRBD1. The CDR3 totals 15 residues. The junction had 8 bases not matched to a gene; V was cut back by 3 bases and J by 5 bases. Germline loops: CDR1 KGHSH, CDR2 LQKENI. In nucleotides, the CDR3 is TGTGCCAGCTCACCGGGAGACAGGGGCCAGGAGACCCAGTACTTC. It encodes CASSPGDRGQETQYF.

This chain joins TRBV7-9 and TRBJ1-6, with D uncertain. In germline, CDR1 is SEHNR, CDR2 FQNEAQ (reference sequence). Trimming took off 1 base at V and 6 bases at J, with 7 bases between the two ends. CDR3 length equals 14 residues. Written as DNA, the CDR3 is TGTGCCAGCAGCTTAGGGGCAGCTAATTCACCCCTCCACTTT. This encodes CASSLGAANSPLHF.

The V call is TRBV7-9, the J call TRBJ2-5, with 7 bases fitting TRBD2. This CDR3 is 15 amino acids long. CDR1 is SEHNR, CDR2 FQNEAQ, per germline (reference sequence). V gave up 5 bases and J gave up 5 bases; unmatched junction bases: 11. CDR3 in amino acids: CASSHWGGARETQYF. CDR3 coding DNA: TGTGCCAGCAGCCACTGGGGGGGAGCGAGGGAGACCCAGTACTTC.

In DNA form, the CDR3 reads TGCGCCAGCAGCGTTAGCCGAGTGAACACCGGGGAGCTGTTTTTT. It yields the protein CASSVSRVNTGELFF. The chain uses TRBV10-1 and TRBJ2-2; D gene ambiguous. CDR1 WNHNN and CDR2 SYGVQD come from the germline V gene (reference sequence). The CDR3 has 15 residues. V was pared by 6 bases and J by 1 base, with 12 bases between.

This clone came up a few times. J is TRBJ2-1 and V is TRBV27; D unclear. Trimming left V 11 bases short and J 9 bases short, with 14 bases between. The V gene's germline CDR1 is MNHEY and CDR2 SMNVEV (reference sequence). The CDR3 covers 11 residues. In DNA, the CDR3 is TGTGCCTTTCGGCGAGGTCTTGAGCAGTTCTTC. It is translated as CAFRRGLEQFF.

The genes are TRBV10-3 and TRBJ2-7, with D possibly being TRBD2 (6 bases). The germline V gene encodes CDR1 ENHRY and CDR2 SYGVKD. CDR3 size: 14 residues. V dropped 9 bases and J dropped 3 bases, with 18 bases sitting between them. CDR3 residues: CAIPDRDSSYEQYF. The CDR3 DNA sequence: TGTGCCATACCAGACCGGGACTCAAGCTACGAGCAGTACTTC.

This chain links TRBV7-5 with TRBJ1-2; TRBD1, as called in the table, went unchecked against the DNA. TRBV7-5 is designated a pseudogene. This CDR3 contains 16 residues. In nucleotides, the CDR3 is TGTGTCAGAAGCGTAGCTGACAGGGGGATTAACTATGGCTACACCTTC. Translation: CVRSVADRGINYGYTF.

The chain is built from TRBV30 and TRBJ2-1, with a possible D match to TRBD1 (5 bases). Germline-derived CDR1 and CDR2 are GTSNPN and SVGIG (reference sequence). This CDR3 spans 11 amino acids. V lost 4 bases to trimming and J lost 11 bases, with 12 bases between them. DNA of the CDR3: TGTGCCTGGATGTCGGTGGGGCAGCAGTTCTTC. It translates to CAWMSVGQQFF.

This clone has only a few counts. This chain joins TRBV5-1 and TRBJ1-1, with D hard to call. Germline CDR1 reads SGHRS; CDR2 reads YFSETQ. This CDR3 comprises 16 residues. The V gene lost 0 bases and the J gene lost 7 bases, with 19 bases spanning the gap. The CDR3 region is CASSLGLGSRTLEAFF. CDR3 nucleotides: TGCGCCAGCAGCTTGGGACTCGGCAGCCGAACACTTGAAGCTTTCTTT. The whole variable domain, remainder taken from reference TRBV5-1 and TRBJ1-1, is KAGVTQTPRYLIKTRGQQVTLSCSPISGHRSVSWYQQTPGQGLQFLFEYFSETQRNKGNFPGRFSGRQFSNSRSEMNVSTLELGDSALYLCASSLGLGSRTLEAFFGQGTRLTVV.

This clone was detected only once. The chain carries TRBV7-8 and TRBJ2-5; D remains unclear. The V gene's germline CDR1 is SGHVS and CDR2 FQNEAQ. Trimming took 2 bases from V and 3 from J, leaving 10 bases between them. CDR3 length: 14 amino acids. The CDR3 DNA reads as TGTGCCAGCAGCTTAACGTTAGTTGAAGAGACCCAGTACTTC. Residues: CASSLTLVEETQYF.

This clone was observed a single time. The J gene is TRBJ2-3, the V gene TRBV5-4; maybe TRBD2 (7 bases). V lost 4 bases to trimming and J lost 6 bases, with 15 bases between them. Germline CDR1 is SGHNT and CDR2 is YYREEE (reference sequence). The CDR3 is made up of 14 amino acids. This CDR3 reads CASSQGGATDTQYF. The CDR3 DNA reads TGTGCCAGCAGCCAAGGGGGGGCGACCGATACGCAGTATTTT.

The J gene is TRBJ1-5, the V gene TRBV7-9; no definite D call. This CDR3 comprises 14 residues. V was cut by 1 base and J by 7 bases, with 11 bases left in between. The V gene's germline CDR1 is SEHNR and CDR2 FQNEAQ (reference sequence). The CDR3 DNA is TGTGCCAGCAGCTTAGGATCCGGGAAGCAGCCCCAGCATTTT. It encodes CASSLGSGKQPQHF.

The sample holds one count of this clone. The gene calls are TRBV11-2 and TRBJ2-3; D is unresolved. V was clipped by 0 bases and J by 3 bases, with 7 bases between them. Germline lookup yields CDR1 SGHAT and CDR2 FQNNGV. The CDR3 is 14 residues long. The chain's CDR3 is CASSLDPRTDTQYF. The CDR3 DNA sequence: TGTGCCAGCAGCTTAGACCCCCGGACAGATACGCAGTATTTT.

The chain has TRBV27 and TRBJ2-7, with 9 bases lining up with TRBD1. In germline, CDR1 is MNHEY, CDR2 SMNVEV (reference sequence). V dropped 6 bases and J dropped 3; count of bases not matched to a gene: 6. This CDR3 is built from 14 residues. The CDR3: CASRLTGGGYEQYF. The CDR3 DNA sequence: TGTGCCAGCAGACTGACAGGGGGAGGCTACGAGCAGTACTTC.

This clone appeared once. This chain joins TRBV5-4 and TRBJ2-3; TRBD2 aligns across 8 bases. The CDR3 length is 15 residues. Trimming at V came to 2 bases and at J to 10 bases, leaving 12 bases not matched to a gene. Germline V lookup: CDR1 SGHNT, CDR2 YYREEE (reference sequence). The DNA of the CDR3 is TGTGCCAGCAGCTTCGGGGGCACTAGCGGTGAAGCGCAGTATTTT. Translating gives CASSFGGTSGEAQYF.

The V and J genes are TRBV5-1 and TRBJ2-1, with 9 bases aligning to TRBD2. Germline CDR1 reads SGHRS; CDR2 reads YFSETQ. V dropped 4 bases and J dropped 4; count of bases not matched to a gene: 6. This CDR3 has 15 amino acids. The CDR3: CASSRTSATYNEQFF. The CDR3 region has the DNA TGCGCCAGCAGCAGGACTAGCGCAACTTACAATGAGCAGTTCTTC.

V and J are TRBV28 and TRBJ2-4; 15 bases are a match to TRBD2. This CDR3 spans 18 amino acids. Germline values: CDR1 MDHEN, CDR2 SYDVKM. V shed 5 bases, J shed 0 bases, and the junction held 5 bases outside the gene matches. The CDR3 coding sequence is TGTGCCAGCAGTGCGGGACTAGCGGGAGGCCTAGCCAAAAACATTCAGTACTTC. The encoded protein is CASSAGLAGGLAKNIQYF.